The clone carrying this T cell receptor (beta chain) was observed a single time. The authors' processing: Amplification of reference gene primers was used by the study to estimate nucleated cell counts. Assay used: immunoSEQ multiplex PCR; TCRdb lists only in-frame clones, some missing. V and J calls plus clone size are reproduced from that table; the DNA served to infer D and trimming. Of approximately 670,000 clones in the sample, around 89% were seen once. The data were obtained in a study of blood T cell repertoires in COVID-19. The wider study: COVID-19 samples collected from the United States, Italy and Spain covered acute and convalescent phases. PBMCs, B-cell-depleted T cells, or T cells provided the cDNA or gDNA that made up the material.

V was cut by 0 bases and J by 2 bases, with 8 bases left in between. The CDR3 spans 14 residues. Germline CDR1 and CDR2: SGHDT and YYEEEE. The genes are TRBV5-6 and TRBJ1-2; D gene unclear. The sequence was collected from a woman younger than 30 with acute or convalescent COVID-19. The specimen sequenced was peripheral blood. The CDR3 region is CASSLAGENYGYTF. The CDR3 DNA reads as TGTGCCAGCAGCTTGGCCGGAGAAAACTATGGCTACACCTTC. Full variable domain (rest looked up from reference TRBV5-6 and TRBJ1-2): DAGVTQSPTHLIKTRGQQVTLRCSPKSGHDTVSWYQQALGQGPQFIFQYYEEEERQRGNFPDRFSGHQFPNYSSELNVNALLLGDSALYLCASSLAGENYGYTFGSGTRLTVV.